This is a list of T cell receptor beta chains from one sample in a study of T cells in Graves' hyperthyroidism and ophthalmopathy. TCRdb recomputed calls from the multiplex PCR reads with MiXCR, one row per CDR3 protein. Found here are around 250,000 distinct CDR3 sequences, about a sixth of them singletons; the top ten hold about 30%. Sequencing was done on a sample of blood. These receptors were collected from a woman between 18 and 29 years old with Graves' ophthalmopathy. CDR3s include the opening cysteine and the closing phenylalanine or tryptophan. The D gene is left open where the match is weak. Size values are once, few and many counts, or a class for expanded clones, and some rows have none.

v_gene	j_gene	d_gene	len	abundance	CDR3aa	CDR3nt
TRBV7-6	TRBJ2-1	-	14	-	CASSDTSRANEQFF	TGTGCCAGCAGCGACACCTCCAGGGCCAATGAGCAGTTCTTC
TRBV5-4	TRBJ1-2	-	15	many	CASSFVDRDNYGYTF	TGTGCCAGCAGCTTCGTCGATAGGGATAACTATGGCTACACCTTC
TRBV12-3/TRBV12-4	TRBJ1-3	-	16	many	CASSGRVGLSGNTIYF	TGTGCCAGCAGCGGCAGAGTGGGACTCTCTGGAAACACCATATATTTT
TRBV7-2	TRBJ2-7	TRBD2	15	many	CASSLVIAGGHEQYF	TGTGCCAGCAGCTTAGTGATAGCGGGAGGGCACGAGCAGTACTTC
TRBV20-1	TRBJ1-4	TRBD1	15	many	CSARDIAGGGEKLFF	TGCAGTGCTAGAGATATCGCAGGGGGCGGTGAAAAACTGTTTTTT
TRBV12-3/TRBV12-4	TRBJ2-1	TRBD1	14	many	CASNPGQGYNEQFF	TGTGCCAGCAACCCGGGACAGGGATACAATGAGCAGTTCTTC
TRBV3-1	TRBJ1-1	TRBD1	12	-	CASSLLTGAAFF	TGTGCCAGCAGCCTGCTAACAGGGGCAGCTTTCTTT
TRBV9	TRBJ2-3	-	16	once	CACSVATQGRTDTQYF	TGTGCCTGCAGCGTAGCTACACAGGGGAGGACAGATACGCAGTATTTT
TRBV12-3/TRBV12-4	TRBJ1-5	-	13	many	CASSYGGNQPQHF	TGTGCCAGCAGTTATGGTGGCAATCAGCCCCAGCATTTT
TRBV2	TRBJ1-1	TRBD1	14	few	CASRVGQGNTEAFF	TGTGCCAGCAGAGTGGGACAGGGCAACACTGAAGCTTTCTTT
TRBV24-1	TRBJ2-2	-	14	many	CATSRGLNTGELFF	TGTGCCACCAGCCGGGGCCTGAACACCGGGGAGCTGTTTTTT
TRBV13	TRBJ2-1	TRBD2	15	many	CASSDWTSGYNEQFF	TGTGCCAGCAGCGATTGGACTAGTGGCTACAATGAGCAGTTCTTC
TRBV5-1	TRBJ2-2	-	15	many	CASSLWGDNTGELFF	TGCGCCAGCAGCTTGTGGGGGGACAACACCGGGGAGCTGTTTTTT
TRBV28	TRBJ1-3	-	15	many	CASSLVIGRGNTIYF	TGTGCCAGCAGTTTAGTTATAGGGCGTGGAAACACCATATATTTT
TRBV6-6	TRBJ2-5	TRBD1	16	many	CASSYLYRGHQETQYF	TGTGCCAGCAGTTACTTGTACAGGGGGCATCAAGAGACCCAGTACTTC
TRBV15	TRBJ1-1	-	18	many	CATSPTRGGIGLNTEAFF	TGTGCCACCAGCCCTACTAGAGGGGGTATAGGGTTGAACACTGAAGCTTTCTTT
TRBV7-9	TRBJ2-3	TRBD2	13	many	CASGTSGADTQYF	TGTGCCAGCGGGACTAGCGGGGCAGATACGCAGTATTTT
TRBV7-6	TRBJ2-1	-	17	many	CASSLARAPSSYNEQFF	TGTGCCAGCAGCTTAGCGAGGGCCCCCAGCTCCTACAATGAGCAGTTCTTC
TRBV5-1	TRBJ2-7	TRBD2	14	many	CASSRTSGMYEQYF	TGCGCCAGCAGCCGGACTAGCGGGATGTACGAGCAGTACTTC
TRBV4-1	TRBJ2-3	TRBD2	19	many	CASSQDFPRTSGGTDTQYF	TGCGCCAGCAGCCAAGATTTCCCGCGGACTAGCGGGGGCACAGATACGCAGTATTTT
TRBV30	TRBJ2-1	-	13	many	CAWSPDTYNEQFF	TGTGCCTGGAGTCCAGACACTTACAATGAGCAGTTCTTC
TRBV7-3	TRBJ2-7	-	13	many	CASSSGIGNEQYF	TGTGCCAGCAGCTCGGGGATAGGAAACGAGCAGTACTTC
TRBV20-1	TRBJ2-1	TRBD2	15	many	CSAGVGLAGGREQFF	TGCAGTGCTGGTGTGGGACTAGCGGGAGGTCGGGAGCAGTTCTTC
TRBV11-3	TRBJ2-2	-	17	many	CASSFPTLLLLTGELFF	TGTGCCAGCAGCTTCCCGACTCTCCTATTACTCACCGGGGAGCTGTTTTTT